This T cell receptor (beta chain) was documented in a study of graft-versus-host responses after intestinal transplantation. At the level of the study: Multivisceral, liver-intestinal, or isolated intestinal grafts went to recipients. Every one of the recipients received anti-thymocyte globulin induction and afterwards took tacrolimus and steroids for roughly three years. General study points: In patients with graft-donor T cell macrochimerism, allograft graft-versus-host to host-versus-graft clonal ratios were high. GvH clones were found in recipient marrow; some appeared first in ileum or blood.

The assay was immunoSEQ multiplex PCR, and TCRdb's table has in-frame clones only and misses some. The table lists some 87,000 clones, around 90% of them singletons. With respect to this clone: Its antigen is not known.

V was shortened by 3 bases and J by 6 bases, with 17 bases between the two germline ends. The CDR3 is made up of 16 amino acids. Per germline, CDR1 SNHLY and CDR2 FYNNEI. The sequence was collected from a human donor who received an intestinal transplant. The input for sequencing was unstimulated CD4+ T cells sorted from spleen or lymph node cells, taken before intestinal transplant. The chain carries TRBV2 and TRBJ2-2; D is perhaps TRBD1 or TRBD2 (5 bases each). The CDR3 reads CASSEGVRALAGELFF. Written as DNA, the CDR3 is TGTGCCAGCAGTGAGGGGGTCAGGGCGTTAGCCGGGGAGCTGTTTTTT.